The next 11 T cell receptor beta chains were all read from a single sample in a study of breast tumors, draining lymph nodes, adjacent tissues. Via MiXCR, TCRdb re-called the multiplex PCR reads, giving one row per CDR3 protein. The sample contains around 140,000 distinct CDR3 sequences, around 20% of which appear only once. Breast cancer patients provided tissue from their axillary draining lymph nodes. Sequencing used axillary lymph node tissue. The receptors were sampled from a female donor with breast cancer. Some clones in this sample may be carry-over from other donors' samples.

In this sample, this clonotype turned up many times. This chain uses TRBV5-1 with TRBJ2-2, with 10 bases matching TRBD1. CDR3 length: 18 residues. CDR1 is SGHRS and CDR2 is YFSETQ in the germline V gene. The V and J ends lost 3 bases and 4 bases, in that order; junction bases with no gene match: 12. The chain's CDR3 is CASSSDPMTGGSTGELFF. For the CDR3, the DNA is TGCGCCAGCAGCTCCGACCCGATGACAGGGGGCAGCACCGGGGAGCTGTTTTTT.

This clonotype was detected many times. The chain carries TRBV20-1 and TRBJ1-6, with D possibly TRBD1 on 5 matching bases. Looked up from germline, CDR1 is DFQATT and CDR2 is SNEGSKA (reference sequence). The CDR3 has 13 residues. With 6 bases removed from V and 6 bases from J, the gap between germline ends came to 12 bases. CDR3 DNA sequence: TGCAGTGCCTCGACAGATCCTAATTCACCCCTCCACTTT. Amino acids: CSASTDPNSPLHF.

This clonotype was counted many times. The CDR3 here is CASSLGPGLAGYEQYF. The CDR3, as DNA: TGTGCCAGCAGCCTTGGGCCGGGACTAGCGGGATACGAGCAGTACTTC. This rearrangement joins TRBV7-2 to TRBJ2-7, with 13 bases that match TRBD2. The germline gives CDR1 SGHTA, CDR2 FQGNSA. This CDR3 has 16 amino acids. V was pared by 5 bases and J by 4 bases, with 8 bases of the junction left unmatched.

Ten or more counts support this clonotype. The chain has TRBV20-1 and TRBJ2-3, with 8 bases fitting TRBD2. V lost 2 bases, J lost 3 bases, and 4 bases stayed unmatched. Germline V gene sequence: CDR1 DFQATT, CDR2 SNEGSKA (reference sequence). The CDR3 totals 14 residues. DNA of the CDR3: TGCAGTGCTAGATCAGCGGGAGAAACAGATACGCAGTATTTT. It specifies CSARSAGETDTQYF.

This clonotype has a count of ten or more. The chain uses TRBV7-9 and TRBJ1-2, with 7 nucleotides matching TRBD1. CDR3 size: 15 residues. The V and J ends lost 4 bases and 1 base, in that order; junction bases with no gene match: 6. The germline V gene has CDR1 SEHNR and CDR2 FQNEAQ (reference sequence). The CDR3 region is CASSSGQLNNYGYTF. The CDR3 coding sequence is TGTGCCAGCAGCTCGGGACAGCTTAATAACTATGGCTACACCTTC.

A few counts support this clonotype. This chain uses TRBV19 with TRBJ1-5; no clear D gene. Germline V gene sequence: CDR1 LNHDA, CDR2 SQIVND (reference sequence). This CDR3 spans 13 amino acids. Trimming left V 5 bases short and J 7 bases short, with 12 bases between. CDR3: CASSGGRAQPQHF. In DNA form, the CDR3 reads TGTGCCAGTAGTGGAGGGCGAGCACAGCCCCAGCATTTT.

In this sample, this clonotype turned up many times. V is TRBV20-1 and J is TRBJ2-3; D uncertain. The CDR3 covers 15 residues. Germline V gene lookup returns CDR1 DFQATT and CDR2 SNEGSKA (reference sequence). V lost 5 bases and J lost 0, with 15 bases in between. The CDR3 loop is CSAGRVVGSTDTQYF. CDR3 in DNA: TGCAGTGCTGGAAGAGTGGTTGGAAGCACAGATACGCAGTATTTT.

As concerns this clonotype: A much larger clonotype is one base distant, so this may be a read error. The V call is TRBV5-6, the J call TRBJ2-1; D is undetermined. Germline V gene lookup returns CDR1 SGHDT and CDR2 YYEEEE. The CDR3 contains 15 residues. CDR3 in amino acids: CANSSTTWTYNEQFF. The DNA for the CDR3 is TGTGCCAACAGCTCGACGACTTGGACCTACAATGAGCAGTTCTTC.

This clonotype was detected a few times. The CDR3 spells CASSQRGLGSYNEQFF. CDR3 DNA sequence: TGTGCCAGCAGCCAACGGGGCTTAGGCTCCTACAATGAGCAGTTCTTC. The chain employs TRBV3-1 and TRBJ2-1, with D possibly called TRBD1 or TRBD2 (5 bases each). The germline V gene has CDR1 LGHDT and CDR2 YNNKEL (reference sequence). V was pared by 2 bases and J by 0 bases, with 11 bases between. The CDR3 extends over 16 amino acids.

This clonotype was picked up one time. A much larger clonotype is one base distant, so this may be a read error. V usage is TRBV27 and J usage is TRBJ1-2, with 12 nucleotides matching TRBD1. Germline-derived CDR1 and CDR2 are MNHEY and SMNVEV (reference sequence). The trim removed 5 bases at V and 3 bases at J, leaving 4 bases unmatched. This CDR3 is built from 15 residues. The CDR3 coding sequence is TGTGCCAGCAGTCCCGGGACAGGGGGCCACTATGGCTACACCTTC. Translating gives CASSPGTGGHYGYTF.

This clonotype was counted many times. The chain links TRBV11-3 to TRBJ2-7; D is unresolved. The CDR3 is made up of 12 amino acids. The germline V and J ends were trimmed by 1 base and 5 bases, with 6 bases remaining between them. Per the germline V gene, CDR1 is SGHNT and CDR2 is YENEEA. CDR3 sequence reads: CASSLVVDEQYF. CDR3 nucleotides: TGTGCCAGCAGCTTAGTAGTGGACGAGCAGTACTTC.